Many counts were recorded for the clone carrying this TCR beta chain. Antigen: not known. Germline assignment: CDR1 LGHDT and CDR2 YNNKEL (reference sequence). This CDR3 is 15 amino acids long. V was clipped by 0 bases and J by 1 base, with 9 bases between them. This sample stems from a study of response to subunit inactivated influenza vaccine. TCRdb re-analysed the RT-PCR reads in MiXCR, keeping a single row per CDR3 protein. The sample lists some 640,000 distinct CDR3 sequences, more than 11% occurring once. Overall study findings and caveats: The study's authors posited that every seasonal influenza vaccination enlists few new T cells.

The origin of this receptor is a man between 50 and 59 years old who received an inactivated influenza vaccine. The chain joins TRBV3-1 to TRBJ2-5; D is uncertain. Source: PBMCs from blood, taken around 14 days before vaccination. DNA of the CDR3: TGTGCCAGCAGCCAAGATCCACGGATCCAAGAGACCCAGTACTTC. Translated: CASSQDPRIQETQYF.